The T cell receptor (beta chain) described here comes from a study of cytomegalovirus exposure and HLA in healthy donors. The wider study: Approximately 180 million T cells yielded 90 million to 130 million unique TCR beta sequences in earlier analysis. Around 87 million unique TCRs, all from HLA-typed donors, were included in an early release of the data. Points from the study as a whole: The presence/absence work took it that sequencing depth was about the same across donors. A later analysis showed HLA-associated TCR beta chains outstripping equally common others in clonal expansion.

Regarding this clone: Its antigen is as yet unknown.

The PCR employed 60 Vbeta primers together with 13 Jbeta primers. The repertoire was sequenced with immunoSEQ multiplex PCR; TCRdb's copy has only in-frame clones and lacks some. The sample records 130,000 to 150,000 clones, under 90% being singletons. Germline V gene sequence: CDR1 MNHNY, CDR2 SVGAGI (reference sequence). CDR3 length: 15 residues. V shed 4 bases and J shed 2 bases, with 9 bases lying between them. The gene calls are TRBV6-6 and TRBJ2-6; D perhaps matches TRBD2 (7 bases). This TCR came from a boy aged 2 to 10 in good health and CMV-seronegative. Input material: PBMCs. CDR3: CASSFGGPGANVLTF. CDR3 coding DNA: TGTGCCAGCAGTTTCGGGGGGCCTGGGGCCAACGTCCTGACTTTC.